A single sample is the source of the 30 T cell receptor beta chains below, sequenced in a study of T cells in tuberculosis. Sorting used thawed, overnight-rested PBMC stained with anti-CD3, a viability dye and GMM-loaded CD1B tetramer. The lipid loaded on the CD1B tetramers was C32 glucose monomycolate from Rhodococcus equi. Sequencing was performed with immunoSEQ multiplex PCR; in TCRdb, only in-frame clones are kept and a portion is missing. Of 85,000 to 100,000 clones in the sample, approximately 91% were seen once. Sequencing used CD1b-GMM tetramer-negative cells sorted from PBMCs. The origin of the receptors is an adult woman with latent tuberculosis.

This clone appeared a single time. This chain connects TRBV28 to TRBJ1-2; the D gene is possibly TRBD1 (5 bases). Trimming stripped 0 bases from V and 6 bases from J, with 11 bases between. The CDR3 loop spans 14 amino acids. The germline gives CDR1 MDHEN, CDR2 SYDVKM. The CDR3 nucleotides are TGTGCCAGCAGTTTATGGGCAGGGATGAATGGCTACACCTTC. Its protein product is CASSLWAGMNGYTF.

The chain uses TRBV7-8 and TRBJ2-3; 10 bases match TRBD2. CDR1 and CDR2 (germline): SGHVS, FQNEAQ. The CDR3 runs 16 residues. Unmatched junction bases numbered 4, after V lost 2 bases and J lost 2 bases. The CDR3 nucleotides are TGTGCCAGCAGCTTACAAGCGGGGGGGAACACAGATACGCAGTATTTT. Protein sequence: CASSLQAGGNTDTQYF.

This chain uses TRBV27 with TRBJ2-5, with no clear D. This CDR3 spans 13 amino acids. The V and J ends lost 3 bases and 5 bases respectively, with 10 bases between them. Germline CDR1 and CDR2: MNHEY and SMNVEV (reference sequence). This chain's CDR3 is CASSLVRFETQYF. The CDR3 coding sequence is TGTGCCAGCAGTTTGGTGAGGTTTGAGACCCAGTACTTC.

This sequence joins TRBV6-6 and TRBJ2-7; 7 nucleotides agree with TRBD1. The CDR3 has 15 amino acids. CDR1 and CDR2 from the germline V gene are MNHNY and SVGAGI (reference sequence). J gave up 1 base and V 5 bases, and 8 bases lay outside the gene matches. The CDR3 reads CASSVPGGRSYEQYF. CDR3 nucleotide sequence: TGTGCCAGCAGTGTCCCAGGGGGACGTTCCTACGAGCAGTACTTC.

The CDR3 protein is CASSQVGTGAHTEAFF. As DNA, the CDR3 is TGTGCCAGCAGCCAAGTCGGGACAGGGGCACACACTGAAGCTTTCTTT. The J gene is TRBJ1-1, the V gene TRBV4-2; 10 nucleotides match TRBD1. From germline, CDR1 is LGHNA and CDR2 YNFKEQ. The CDR3 is made up of 16 amino acids. After removal of 1 base from V and 3 bases from J, the junction contained 5 bases not matched to a gene.

The V gene is TRBV7-8, the J gene TRBJ1-2; TRBD1 aligns across 7 bases. There are 14 residues in the CDR3. Germline lookup yields CDR1 SGHVS and CDR2 FQNEAQ. J lost 8 bases, V lost 5 bases, and 11 bases had no gene match. The DNA for the CDR3 is TGTGCCAGCAGCCTGGACCGGACAGGCCGCGGCTACACCTTC. Its translation is CASSLDRTGRGYTF. Filled out from reference TRBV7-8 and TRBJ1-2, the complete variable domain reads GAGVSQSPRYKVAKRGQDVALRCDPISGHVSLFWYQQALGQGPEFLTYFQNEAQLDKSGLPSDRFFAERPEGSVSTLKIQRTQQEDSAVYLCASSLDRTGRGYTFGSGTRLTVV.

V is TRBV6-1 and J is TRBJ2-5; D gene uncertain. Near its end, the DNA agrees better with TRBJ2-7, so the J call may be wrong. The germline V gene encodes CDR1 MNHNS and CDR2 SASEGT. The CDR3 extends over 14 amino acids. This chain's CDR3 is CASSVSLSSYEQYF. The CDR3 DNA sequence: TGTGCCAGCAGTGTAAGTCTGAGCTCCTACGAGCAGTACTTC.

This chain joins TRBV25-1 and TRBJ2-3; 7 bases match TRBD1. Germline V gene data show CDR1 as MGHDK and CDR2 as SYGVNS. This CDR3 is built from 14 residues. Trimming removed 5 bases from V and 1 base from J; junction bases left unmatched: 3. Here the CDR3 DNA reads TGTGCCAGCAGTAGGGGGCTCCGCACAGATACGCAGTATTTT. Translation gives CASSRGLRTDTQYF.

V gene TRBV30 combines with J gene TRBJ1-5; D is possibly TRBD1 (6 bases). The germline gives CDR1 GTSNPN, CDR2 SVGIG (reference sequence). This CDR3 is 13 amino acids long. Trimming left V 2 bases short and J 7 bases short, with 12 bases between. Here the CDR3 DNA reads TGTGCCTGGAGTTTGGGGGCCCAGCAGCCCCAGCATTTT. Translating gives CAWSLGAQQPQHF. The whole variable domain, remainder taken from reference TRBV30 and TRBJ1-5, is SQTIHQWPATLVQPVGSPLSLECTVEGTSNPNLYWYRQAAGRGLQLLFYSVGIGQISSEVPQNLSASRPQDRQFILSSKKLLLSDSGFYLCAWSLGAQQPQHFGDGTRLSIL.

V is TRBV4-1 and J is TRBJ1-4, with D possibly matching TRBD1 (5 bases). V gave up 1 base and J gave up 7 bases, with 10 bases separating them. The germline V gene has CDR1 MGHRA and CDR2 YSYEKL. The CDR3 runs to 14 residues. The CDR3, as DNA: TGCGCCAGCAGCCAAGTAAGGGGTGGTGAAAAACTGTTTTTT. Its translation: CASSQVRGGEKLFF.

This sequence joins TRBV2 and TRBJ2-7; 7 nucleotides match TRBD1. Trimming at V came to 7 bases and at J to 7 bases, leaving 10 bases not matched to a gene. This CDR3 is 13 amino acids long. Germline V gene lookup returns CDR1 SNHLY and CDR2 FYNNEI. CDR3 coding DNA: TGTGCCAGCACGACAGGGCTCGGTTGGGAGCAGTACTTC. Amino acid sequence: CASTTGLGWEQYF.

The chain recombines TRBV4-2 with TRBJ2-7, with D tentatively TRBD1 (5 bases). Trimming pared 0 bases from V and 4 bases from J, leaving 10 bases between. The V gene's germline CDR1 is LGHNA and CDR2 YNFKEQ. CDR3 length: 14 residues. The CDR3 reads CASSQDEAGYEQYF. The DNA for the CDR3 is TGTGCCAGCAGCCAAGATGAGGCAGGGTACGAGCAGTACTTC.

The chain joins TRBV7-6 to TRBJ1-5, with 9 nucleotides matching TRBD1. Germline V CDR1 and CDR2: SGHVS, FNYEAQ. Losses at the gene ends were 2 bases for V and 8 bases for J; bases not matched to a gene: 4. The CDR3 runs 14 residues. The DNA of the CDR3 is TGTGCCAGCAGCTTAACAGGGGGCGATGAGCCCCAGCATTTT. Its translation: CASSLTGGDEPQHF.

V gene TRBV7-9 combines with J gene TRBJ2-5; the D gene is possibly TRBD1 (6 bases). Germline V gives CDR1 SEHNR, CDR2 FQNEAQ (reference sequence). V lost 5 bases, J lost 2 bases, and 12 bases lay in between. The CDR3 consists of 14 residues. CDR3 nucleotides: TGTGCCAGCAGCGGATCCGGGACACAAGAGACCCAGTACTTC. Its translation: CASSGSGTQETQYF.

V is TRBV27 and J is TRBJ1-1; possible D gene TRBD1, 6 bases. The CDR3 totals 13 residues. Germline CDR1 reads MNHEY; CDR2 reads SMNVEV (reference sequence). Trimming took 2 bases from V and 4 from J, leaving 8 bases between them. DNA for the CDR3: TGTGCCAGCAGTTTAATAGGGGGCACTGAAGCTTTCTTT. Amino acid sequence: CASSLIGGTEAFF.

The chain has TRBV11-2 and TRBJ2-5; D perhaps matches TRBD1 (8 bases). The V end lost 5 bases, the J end lost 10 bases, and 23 bases lay between the germline ends. The CDR3 is 15 residues long. The germline gives CDR1 SGHAT, CDR2 FQNNGV. The CDR3: CASSRRGGDRGSQYF. The CDR3 DNA reads as TGTGCCAGCAGCCGTAGGGGGGGTGACAGGGGCAGCCAGTACTTC.

The CDR3 sequence: CAISPGLEETQYF. Written as DNA, the CDR3 is TGTGCCATCAGCCCGGGACTTGAAGAGACCCAGTACTTC. The gene calls are TRBV10-3 and TRBJ2-5; possible D gene TRBD2, 6 bases. From germline, CDR1 is ENHRY and CDR2 SYGVKD. V lost 6 bases to trimming and J lost 3 bases, with 11 bases between them. This CDR3 comprises 13 residues.

This clone has only a few counts. V and J are TRBV7-9 and TRBJ1-4; D may be TRBD1 (6 bases). The length of the CDR3 is 15 residues. The germline V gene has CDR1 SEHNR and CDR2 FQNEAQ (reference sequence). The ends were cut back, 5 bases at V and 8 bases at J, with 18 bases in the middle. CDR3 coding DNA: TGTGCCAGCAGCCCGAGGGGGGGACATGAAGAAAAACTGTTTTTT. Translation: CASSPRGGHEEKLFF.

The chain links TRBV5-6 to TRBJ1-2, with D unclear. Germline values: CDR1 SGHDT, CDR2 YYEEEE. The V end was cut by 0 bases, the J end by 2 bases, with 5 bases between. CDR3 length equals 13 residues. In DNA form, the CDR3 reads TGTGCCAGCAGCTTGGCGGTGAACTATGGCTACACCTTC. It encodes CASSLAVNYGYTF.

This clone has a handful of counts. The rearrangement links TRBV4-2 to TRBJ2-7, with TRBD2 matching over 8 bases. The length of the CDR3 is 15 residues. CDR1 and CDR2 from the germline V gene are LGHNA and YNFKEQ. Unmatched junction bases numbered 5, after V lost 2 bases and J lost 2 bases. The CDR3: CASSQQPGLAYEQYF. The DNA for the CDR3 is TGTGCCAGCAGCCAACAACCGGGACTAGCCTACGAGCAGTACTTC.

The V gene is TRBV19, the J gene TRBJ2-5; 9 nucleotides line up with TRBD1. The CDR3 length is 14 residues. CDR1 is LNHDA, CDR2 SQIVND, per germline (reference sequence). V was clipped by 4 bases and J by 5 bases; unmatched bases: 5. CDR3: CASSTGTGLETQYF. The CDR3 region has the DNA TGTGCCAGTAGTACCGGGACAGGGTTGGAGACCCAGTACTTC.

This chain connects TRBV5-1 to TRBJ2-7; 7 positions agree with TRBD1. This CDR3 has 16 amino acids. V lost 4 bases, J lost 0 bases, and 10 bases stayed unmatched. Germline V gene data show CDR1 as SGHRS and CDR2 as YFSETQ. CDR3 residues: CASSPGQFYPSYEQYV. CDR3 nucleotides: TGCGCCAGCAGCCCGGGACAGTTCTACCCCTCCTACGAGCAGTACGTC.

V is TRBV19 and J is TRBJ1-2; 12 bases line up with TRBD1. Germline V CDR1 and CDR2: LNHDA, SQIVND (reference sequence). V lost 3 bases, J lost 1 base, and 6 bases stayed unmatched. The CDR3 length is 17 residues. CDR3 residues: CASSIPGQGARNYGYTF. The CDR3 coding sequence is TGTGCCAGTAGTATTCCGGGACAGGGGGCGCGTAACTATGGCTACACCTTC.

Here the CDR3 reads CASRLAGTSYEQYF. In nucleotides, the CDR3 is TGTGCCAGCAGGCTAGCGGGTACCTCCTACGAGCAGTACTTC. The chain uses TRBV2 and TRBJ2-7; 8 nucleotides agree with TRBD2. V gave up 6 bases and J gave up 0 bases; unmatched junction bases: 4. The CDR3 length is 14 residues. CDR1 and CDR2 from the germline V gene are SNHLY and FYNNEI.

The genes are TRBV29-1 and TRBJ1-2; TRBD1 is a possible D gene (6 bases). The CDR3 runs to 13 residues. The V gene lost 6 bases and the J gene lost 4 bases, with 15 bases spanning the gap. Germline values: CDR1 SQVTM, CDR2 ANQGSEA. CDR3 nucleotides: TGCAGCGTGGAGACAGGTGTCGGCTATGGCTACACCTTC. It specifies CSVETGVGYGYTF.

This clone was observed once. The chain has TRBV10-2 and TRBJ1-1; possible D gene TRBD1, 5 bases. Germline-derived CDR1 and CDR2 are WSHSY and SAAADI. CDR3 length: 13 residues. V lost 3 bases and J lost 7, with 12 bases in between. The CDR3 loop reads CASSDPGGVEAFF. The CDR3 DNA reads as TGCGCCAGCAGTGATCCCGGGGGAGTTGAAGCTTTCTTT.

The rearrangement links TRBV6-1 to TRBJ2-7; D might be TRBD1 (6 bases). V gave up 5 bases and J gave up 3 bases, with 14 bases separating them. CDR1 MNHNS and CDR2 SASEGT come from the germline V gene. The CDR3 runs to 14 residues. In nucleotides, the CDR3 is TGTGCCAGCAGTATATACAGGGTCGGCTACGAGCAGTACGTC. It translates to CASSIYRVGYEQYV.

This chain joins TRBV6-1 and TRBJ2-2; 9 positions match TRBD1. Losses at the gene ends were 6 bases for V and 5 bases for J; bases not matched to a gene: 7. CDR3 length equals 15 residues. From germline, CDR1 is MNHNS and CDR2 SASEGT. The CDR3 DNA follows: TGTGCCAGCAGCGGACAGGGGTTAGGTACCGGGGAGCTGTTTTTT. It codes for CASSGQGLGTGELFF.

The chain combines TRBV9 with TRBJ2-1; D might be TRBD2 (7 bases). The CDR3 loop spans 14 amino acids. Trimming left V 4 bases short and J 6 bases short, with 14 bases between. Per germline, CDR1 SGDLS and CDR2 YYNGEE. CDR3: CASSPPGGANEQFF. CDR3 sequence (DNA): TGTGCCAGCAGCCCACCTGGGGGGGCCAATGAGCAGTTCTTC.

CDR3 in DNA: TGTGCCAGCTCACCCCGTGGGACTGCCTACAATGAGCAGTTCTTC. Protein: CASSPRGTAYNEQFF. The chain joins TRBV18 to TRBJ2-1; weak D call: TRBD2 (6 bases). Looked up from germline, CDR1 is KGHSH and CDR2 is LQKENI. The CDR3 is 15 amino acids. V lost 3 bases to trimming and J lost 2 bases, with 11 bases between them.